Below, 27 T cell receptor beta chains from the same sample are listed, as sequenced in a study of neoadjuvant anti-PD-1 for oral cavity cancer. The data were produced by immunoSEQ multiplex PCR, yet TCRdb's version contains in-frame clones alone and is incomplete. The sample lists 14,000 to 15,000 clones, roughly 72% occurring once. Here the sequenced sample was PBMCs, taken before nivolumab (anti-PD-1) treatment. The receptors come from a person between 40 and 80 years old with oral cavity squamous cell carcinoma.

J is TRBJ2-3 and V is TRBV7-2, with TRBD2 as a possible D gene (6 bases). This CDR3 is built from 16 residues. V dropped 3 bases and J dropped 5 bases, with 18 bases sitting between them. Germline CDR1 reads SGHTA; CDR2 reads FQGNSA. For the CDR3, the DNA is TGTGCCAGCAGCTTCGGGACTGGCCCTTGGGGAGATACGCAGTATTTT. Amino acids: CASSFGTGPWGDTQYF.

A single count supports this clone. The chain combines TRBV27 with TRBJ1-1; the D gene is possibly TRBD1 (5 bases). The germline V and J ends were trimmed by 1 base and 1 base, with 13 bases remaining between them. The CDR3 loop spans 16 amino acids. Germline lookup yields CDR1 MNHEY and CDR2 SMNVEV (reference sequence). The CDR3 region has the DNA TGTGCCAGCAGTTTATTTGGGAACACAGGGAACACTGAAGCTTTCTTT. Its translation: CASSLFGNTGNTEAFF.

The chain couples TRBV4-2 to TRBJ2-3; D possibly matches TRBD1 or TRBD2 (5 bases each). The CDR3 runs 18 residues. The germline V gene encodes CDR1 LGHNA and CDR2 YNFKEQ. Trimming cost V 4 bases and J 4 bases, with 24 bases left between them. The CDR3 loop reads CASSPFDTGILGADTQYF. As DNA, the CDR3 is TGTGCCAGCAGCCCCTTCGATACCGGGATCCTAGGGGCAGATACGCAGTATTTT.

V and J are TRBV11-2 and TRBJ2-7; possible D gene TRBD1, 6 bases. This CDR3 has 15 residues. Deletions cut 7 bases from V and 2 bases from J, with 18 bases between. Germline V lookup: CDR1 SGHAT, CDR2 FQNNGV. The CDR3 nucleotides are TGTGCCAGCAACCACTACCGGGACAAGACCTACGAGCAGTACTTC. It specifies CASNHYRDKTYEQYF.

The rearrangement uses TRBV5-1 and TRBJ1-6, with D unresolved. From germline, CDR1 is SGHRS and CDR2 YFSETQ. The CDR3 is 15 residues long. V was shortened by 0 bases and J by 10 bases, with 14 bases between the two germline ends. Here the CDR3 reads CASSLAGVLTSPLHF. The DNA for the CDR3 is TGCGCCAGCAGCTTGGCGGGTGTGTTAACGTCACCCCTCCACTTT.

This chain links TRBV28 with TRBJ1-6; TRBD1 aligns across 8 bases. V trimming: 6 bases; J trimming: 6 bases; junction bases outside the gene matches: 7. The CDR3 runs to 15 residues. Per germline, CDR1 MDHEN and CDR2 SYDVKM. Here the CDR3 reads CASSGGTGSNSPLHF. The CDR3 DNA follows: TGTGCCAGCAGCGGAGGGACAGGTTCTAATTCACCCCTCCACTTT.

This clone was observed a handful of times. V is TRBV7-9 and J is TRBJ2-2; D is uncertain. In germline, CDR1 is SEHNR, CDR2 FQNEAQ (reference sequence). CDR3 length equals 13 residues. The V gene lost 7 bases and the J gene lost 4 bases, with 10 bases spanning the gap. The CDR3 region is CASKGSGTGELFF. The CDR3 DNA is TGTGCCAGCAAAGGTAGTGGCACCGGGGAGCTGTTTTTT.

CDR3 coding DNA: TGCGCCAGCACCCTAGGCGAGTCCCTCTCCTACAATGAGCAGTTCTTC. Its protein product is CASTLGESLSYNEQFF. This chain links TRBV5-1 with TRBJ2-1, with D uncertain. Between the trimmed V and J ends, which lost 6 bases and 0 bases, there was a span of 16 bases. CDR1 SGHRS and CDR2 YFSETQ come from the germline V gene. The CDR3 runs 16 residues. Filled out from reference TRBV5-1 and TRBJ2-1, the complete variable domain reads KAGVTQTPRYLIKTRGQQVTLSCSPISGHRSVSWYQQTPGQGLQFLFEYFSETQRNKGNFPGRFSGRQFSNSRSEMNVSTLELGDSALYLCASTLGESLSYNEQFFGPGTRLTVL.

The CDR3 sequence is CASSLIAGNTGELFF. CDR3 nucleotides: TGTGCCAGCAGCTTAATTGCAGGGAACACCGGGGAGCTGTTTTTT. The J gene is TRBJ2-2, the V gene TRBV7-6; D gene uncertain. V lost 2 bases and J lost 1, with 8 bases in between. The CDR3 sequence is 15 residues long. Germline CDR1 SGHVS, CDR2 FNYEAQ. Full variable domain (remainder filled in from reference TRBV7-6 and TRBJ2-2): GAGVSQSPRYKVTKRGQDVALRCDPISGHVSLYWYRQALGQGPEFLTYFNYEAQQDKSGLPNDRFSAERPEGSISTLTIQRTEQRDSAMYRCASSLIAGNTGELFFGEGSRLTVL.

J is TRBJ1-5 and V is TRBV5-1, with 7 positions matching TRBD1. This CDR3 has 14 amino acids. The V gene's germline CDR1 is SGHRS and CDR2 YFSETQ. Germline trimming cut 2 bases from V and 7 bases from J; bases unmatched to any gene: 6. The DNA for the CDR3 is TGCGCCAGCAGCTTTACAGGGGAAGAACAGCCCCAGCATTTT. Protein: CASSFTGEEQPQHF.

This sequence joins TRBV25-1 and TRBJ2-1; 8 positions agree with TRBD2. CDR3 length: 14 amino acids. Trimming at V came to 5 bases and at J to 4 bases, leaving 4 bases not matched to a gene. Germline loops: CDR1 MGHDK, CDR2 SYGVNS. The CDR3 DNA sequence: TGTGCCAGCAGTAGCGGGAGAGCGTACAATGAGCAGTTCTTC. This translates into CASSSGRAYNEQFF.

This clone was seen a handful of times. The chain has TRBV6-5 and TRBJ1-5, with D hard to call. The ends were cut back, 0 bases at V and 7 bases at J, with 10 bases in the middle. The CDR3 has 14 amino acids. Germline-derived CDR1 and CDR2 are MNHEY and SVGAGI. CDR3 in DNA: TGTGCCAGCAGTTACTCGAATAGGTTACAGCCCCAGCATTTT. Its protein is CASSYSNRLQPQHF.

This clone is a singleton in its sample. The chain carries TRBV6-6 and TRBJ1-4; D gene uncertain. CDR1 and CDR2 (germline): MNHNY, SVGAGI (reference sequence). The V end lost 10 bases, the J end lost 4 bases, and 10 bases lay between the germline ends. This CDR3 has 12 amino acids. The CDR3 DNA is TGTGCCAACCCTACTGTTAATGAAAAACTGTTTTTT. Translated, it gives CANPTVNEKLFF.

CDR3 residues: CASSHLFTGAGDATAYEQYF. In DNA form, the CDR3 reads TGTGCCAGCAGCCACTTATTTACTGGGGCCGGGGACGCGACTGCCTACGAGCAGTACTTC. The chain joins TRBV11-3 to TRBJ2-7; either TRBD1 or TRBD2 may supply D (5 bases each). This CDR3 is built from 20 residues. Trimming shortened V by 5 bases and J by 2 bases, and 31 bases separated the two germline ends. Germline CDR1 reads SGHNT; CDR2 reads YENEEA.

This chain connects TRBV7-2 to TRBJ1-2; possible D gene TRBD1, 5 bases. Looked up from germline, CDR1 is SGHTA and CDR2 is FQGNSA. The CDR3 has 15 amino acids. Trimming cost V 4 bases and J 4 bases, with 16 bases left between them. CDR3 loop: CASSSPGGLIYGYTF. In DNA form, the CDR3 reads TGTGCCAGCAGCTCGCCGGGGGGATTGATCTATGGCTACACCTTC.

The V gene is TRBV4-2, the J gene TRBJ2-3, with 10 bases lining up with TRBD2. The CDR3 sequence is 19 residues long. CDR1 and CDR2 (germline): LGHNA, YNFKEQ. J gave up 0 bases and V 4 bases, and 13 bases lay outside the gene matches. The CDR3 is CASSLRWASGGDSTDTQYF. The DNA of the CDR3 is TGTGCCAGCAGCCTTAGGTGGGCTAGCGGGGGAGATAGCACAGATACGCAGTATTTT.

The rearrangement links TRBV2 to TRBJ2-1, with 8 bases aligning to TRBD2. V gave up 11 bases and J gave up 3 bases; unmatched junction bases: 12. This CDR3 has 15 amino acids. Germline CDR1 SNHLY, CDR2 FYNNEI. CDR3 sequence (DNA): TGTGCCCTGACGGGGGGGAACACCTTCTACAATGAGCAGTTCTTC. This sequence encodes CALTGGNTFYNEQFF.

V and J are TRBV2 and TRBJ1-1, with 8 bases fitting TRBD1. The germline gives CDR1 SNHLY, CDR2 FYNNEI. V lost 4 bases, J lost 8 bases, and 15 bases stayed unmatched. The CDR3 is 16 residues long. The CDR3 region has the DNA TGTGCCAGCAGTGTATCGCAGGGGGCGACCGGCCGGGAAGCTTTCTTT. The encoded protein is CASSVSQGATGREAFF.

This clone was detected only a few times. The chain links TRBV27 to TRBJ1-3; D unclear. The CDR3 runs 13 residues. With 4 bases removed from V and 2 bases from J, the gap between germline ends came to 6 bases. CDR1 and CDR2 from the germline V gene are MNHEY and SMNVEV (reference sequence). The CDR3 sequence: CASSSGPGNTIYF. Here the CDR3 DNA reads TGTGCCAGCAGTTCCGGACCTGGAAACACCATATATTTT.

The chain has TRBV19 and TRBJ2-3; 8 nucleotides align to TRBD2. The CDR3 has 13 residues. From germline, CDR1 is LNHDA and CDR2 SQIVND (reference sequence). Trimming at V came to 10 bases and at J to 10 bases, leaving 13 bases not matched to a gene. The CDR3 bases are TGTGCCACCCTGGGTGCGGGGGGCAATGCGCAGTATTTT. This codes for CATLGAGGNAQYF.

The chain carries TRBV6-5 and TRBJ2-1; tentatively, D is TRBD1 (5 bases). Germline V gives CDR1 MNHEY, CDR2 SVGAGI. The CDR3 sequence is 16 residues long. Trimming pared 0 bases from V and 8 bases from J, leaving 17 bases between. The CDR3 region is CASSYSPYLKGDEQFF. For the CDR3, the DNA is TGTGCCAGCAGTTACTCACCCTACCTAAAAGGGGATGAGCAGTTCTTC.

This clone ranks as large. CDR3 in amino acids: CASSLTGISPLHF. The DNA of the CDR3 is TGTGCCAGCAGCTTGACAGGGATTTCACCCCTCCACTTT. The chain has TRBV5-6 and TRBJ1-6; perhaps TRBD1 as D (6 bases). The ends were cut back, 1 base at V and 9 bases at J, with 8 bases in the middle. CDR1 and CDR2 (germline): SGHDT, YYEEEE. This CDR3 region has 13 residues.

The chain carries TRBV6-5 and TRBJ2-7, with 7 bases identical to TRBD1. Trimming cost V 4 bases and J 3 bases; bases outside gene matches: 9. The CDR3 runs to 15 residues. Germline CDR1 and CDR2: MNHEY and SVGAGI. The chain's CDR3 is CASSLTGQILYEQYF. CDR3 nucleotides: TGTGCCAGCAGTTTGACAGGGCAGATCCTCTACGAGCAGTACTTC.

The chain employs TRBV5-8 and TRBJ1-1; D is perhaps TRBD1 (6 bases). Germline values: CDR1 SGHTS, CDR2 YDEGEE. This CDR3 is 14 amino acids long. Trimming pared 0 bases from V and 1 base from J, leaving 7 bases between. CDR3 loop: CASSLVGGNTEAFF. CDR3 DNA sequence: TGTGCCAGCAGCTTGGTAGGGGGGAACACTGAAGCTTTCTTT.

The CDR3 sequence is CASSEGGGGNQPQHF. Here the CDR3 DNA reads TGTGCCAGCAGTGAAGGAGGGGGGGGGAATCAGCCCCAGCATTTT. This chain uses TRBV2 with TRBJ1-5; perhaps TRBD1 as D (6 bases). CDR1 is SNHLY and CDR2 is FYNNEI in the germline V gene. The CDR3 has 15 amino acids. Trimming took 1 base from V and 4 from J, leaving 11 bases between them.

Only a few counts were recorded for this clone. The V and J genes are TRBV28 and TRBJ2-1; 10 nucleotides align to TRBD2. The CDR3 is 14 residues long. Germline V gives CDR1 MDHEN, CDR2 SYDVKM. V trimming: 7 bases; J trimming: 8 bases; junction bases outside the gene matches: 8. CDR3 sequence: CASMPSGGRDEQFF. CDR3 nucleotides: TGTGCCAGCATGCCTAGCGGGGGTCGGGATGAGCAGTTCTTC.

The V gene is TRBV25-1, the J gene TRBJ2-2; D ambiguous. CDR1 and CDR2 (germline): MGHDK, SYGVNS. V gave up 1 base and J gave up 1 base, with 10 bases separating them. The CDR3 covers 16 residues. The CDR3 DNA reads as TGTGCCAGCAGTGAATCAAGGCAGAAGAACACCGGGGAGCTGTTTTTT. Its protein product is CASSESRQKNTGELFF.